Listed below are T cell receptor beta chains from one sample, sequenced in a study of T cell changes during pregnancy in multiple sclerosis. Clones were sequenced by immunoSEQ multiplex PCR, and TCRdb holds only the in-frame ones, with some missing. The table records fewer than 35,000 clones, around 93% of them present only once. This specimen was CD4+ T cells from peripheral blood mononuclear cells, taken in the second trimester of pregnancy. Receptors were obtained from a female donor with multiple sclerosis, enrolled in a pregnancy study. Both conserved end residues are part of each CDR3. D genes are given only for firm matches.

>TRBV9|TRBD2|TRBJ2-2
CASSALLRGRANTGELFF
>TRBV5-1|TRBD1|TRBJ1-2
CASSLTSGTGGYGYTF
>TRBV10-2|TRBD1|TRBJ1-6
CASEQGASGSPLHF
>TRBV7-6|TRBD2|TRBJ2-3
CASSLGSLAVDTQYF
>TRBV4-3|.|TRBJ1-6
CASSQTGGLGSPLHF
>TRBV28|.|TRBJ1-1
CASSSPGENTEAFF
>TRBV30|.|TRBJ2-7
CAWGPPRGEQYF
>TRBV4-1|TRBD2|TRBJ2-7
CASSQLAGGTSEQYF
>TRBV11-2|.|TRBJ2-5
CASSQPSGLRAQYF
>TRBV14|TRBD1|TRBJ1-4
CASRHRQGENEKLFF
>TRBV7-9|TRBD1|TRBJ2-1
CASSPRTGGNEQFF
>TRBV19|TRBD1|TRBJ1-3
CASRHKQGAGNTIYF
>TRBV12-5|.|TRBJ2-1
CASGYNTGTRIDNEQFF
>TRBV4-1|TRBD1|TRBJ1-2
CASSQAGQGDYGYTF
>TRBV5-1|.|TRBJ2-7
CASSSGLPPSYEQYF
>TRBV6-1|.|TRBJ2-3
CASTVPLTDTQYF
>TRBV5-1|.|TRBJ2-1
CASSPRQIYNEQFF
>TRBV30|TRBD2|TRBJ2-5
CAWIGGGMETQYF
>TRBV2|TRBD1|TRBJ1-1
CASNRGFNTEAFF
>TRBV7-2|.|TRBJ2-7
CASRSGPTYEQYF
>TRBV30|TRBD1|TRBJ1-2
CAWSPLLDRDGYTF
>TRBV5-6|.|TRBJ2-7
CASSLGGKGISSYEQYF
>TRBV7-8|TRBD1|TRBJ1-4
CASSLYLAGQGLTPNEKLFF
>TRBV11-3|.|TRBJ2-7
CASSVDRTYEQYF
>TRBV6-1|TRBD1|TRBJ1-2
CASSWDRDLGYTF
>TRBV27|TRBD2|TRBJ2-1
CASSRSGVPYNEQFF
>TRBV19|TRBD2|TRBJ2-3
CASTTGLGADTQYF
>TRBV6-6|.|TRBJ1-5
CASGIQGGQPQHF
>TRBV29-1|TRBD2|TRBJ2-1
CSVVGLAAANEQFF
>TRBV27|TRBD1|TRBJ1-4
CASKNPGQANEKLFF
>TRBV14|.|TRBJ2-7
CASSQVLPASCGGSYEQYF
>TRBV9|.|TRBJ1-1
CASSVRGNSEAFF
>TRBV30|TRBD1|TRBJ2-2
CAFRGTGNTGELFF
>TRBV4-1|TRBD1|TRBJ2-5
CASSLLTGRETQYF
>TRBV28|.|TRBJ2-2
CASSLLGAAGELFF
>TRBV28|TRBD1|TRBJ1-2
CASRQGAEGYGYTF
>TRBV5-1|TRBD2|TRBJ2-5
CASSFSGRQEETQYF
>TRBV10-1|TRBD1|TRBJ2-3
CASSPGQGATDTQYF
>TRBV7-2|.|TRBJ2-3
CASSLRPRGTSSTDTQYF
>TRBV5-5|.|TRBJ2-1
CASSLAAGNYNEQFF
>TRBV2|TRBD1|TRBJ1-1
CAIQGTGGNTEAFF
>TRBV5-4|.|TRBJ1-1
CASSLAAGNTEAFF
>TRBV7-9|.|TRBJ2-5
CASSLARGPKTQYF
>TRBV28|.|TRBJ1-5
CASSFLPDSNNQPQHF
>TRBV5-1|TRBD2|TRBJ2-5
CASKAGLDQETQYF
>TRBV5-6|.|TRBJ2-1
CASSLKGVYNEQFF